Listed here are 11 T cell receptor beta chains from one sample, sequenced in a study of patients and donors after allogeneic stem cell transplantation. TCRdb passed the RT-PCR reads through MiXCR, listing each CDR3 protein once. The sample has about 160,000 distinct CDR3 sequences, around 30% seen once. Specimen: blood, either unsorted or a sorted T cell fraction (not recorded which). The receptors originated from a human donor who was either an allogeneic HSCT recipient or a stem cell or donor lymphocyte infusion donor (not recorded which). It is not recorded whose cells these are; they may come from a transplant donor.

This rearrangement joins TRBV28 to TRBJ1-1, with D perhaps TRBD1 (5 bases). Germline values: CDR1 MDHEN, CDR2 SYDVKM. This CDR3 is built from 14 residues. Trimming took 5 bases from V and 1 from J, leaving 11 bases between them. CDR3 sequence: CASSPNGGNTEAFF. As DNA, the CDR3 is TGTGCCAGCAGTCCTAATGGGGGGAACACTGAAGCTTTCTTT.

The genes are TRBV6-5 and TRBJ1-3; D gene unclear. Germline CDR1 and CDR2: MNHEY and SVGAGI. CDR3 size: 14 residues. V was trimmed by 0 bases and J by 5 bases, leaving 8 bases between them. The CDR3 nucleotides read TGTGCCAGCAGTTACTCGACACAGAGAAACACCATATATTTT. It specifies CASSYSTQRNTIYF.

Comment on this clonotype: This may be a read error, as it is one base from a much larger clone. The chain recombines TRBV20-1 with TRBJ1-1; D not resolved. This CDR3 contains 14 residues. The V end was cut by 4 bases, the J end by 2 bases, with 14 bases between. The germline V gene encodes CDR1 DFQATT and CDR2 SNEGSKA (reference sequence). Written as DNA, the CDR3 is TGCAGTGCTATAGCGGCAGGCCTTAACACTGAAGCTTTCTTT. Its translation: CSAIAAGLNTEAFF.

This clonotype was counted a few times. The V call is TRBV6-2 or TRBV6-3, the J call TRBJ1-1; 7 nucleotides line up with TRBD1. CDR3 length: 14 amino acids. After removal of 6 bases from V and 4 bases from J, the junction contained 8 bases not matched to a gene. From germline, CDR1 is MNHEY and CDR2 SVGEGT. The CDR3 bases are TGTGCCAGCAGAAGGACAGGTTCCCCCACTGAAGCTTTCTTT. Protein sequence: CASRRTGSPTEAFF.

The rearrangement links TRBV18 to TRBJ2-5; 12 nucleotides align to TRBD2. Germline V gene sequence: CDR1 KGHSH, CDR2 LQKENI. J was trimmed by 4 bases and V by 6 bases; bases with no gene match: 9. The CDR3 covers 16 residues. The CDR3 coding sequence is TGTGCCAGCTCGCGGACTAGCGGGAACTTAAGAGAGACCCAGTACTTC. This encodes CASSRTSGNLRETQYF.

The rearrangement links TRBV6-2 or TRBV6-3 to TRBJ2-7, with 8 nucleotides matching TRBD2. The ends lost 8 bases at V and 3 bases at J; junction bases unmatched: 9. Germline lookup yields CDR1 MNHEY and CDR2 SVGEGT. The CDR3 length is 14 residues. CDR3 bases: TGTGCCAGCCACTCACTAGCGGAGTTCTACGAGCAGTACTTC. Protein product: CASHSLAEFYEQYF.

This clonotype was picked up many times. CDR3 in DNA: TGTGCCAGCAGTTATCAGTCCACCAGGAATGAAGCTTTCTTT. Amino acids: CASSYQSTRNEAFF. V usage is TRBV6-6 and J usage is TRBJ1-1; D call uncertain. There are 14 residues in the CDR3. V was cut by 3 bases and J by 7 bases, with 15 bases left in between. Germline CDR1 and CDR2: MNHNY and SVGAGI (reference sequence).

V and J are TRBV5-1 and TRBJ2-5; weak D call: TRBD2 (6 bases). Germline values: CDR1 SGHRS, CDR2 YFSETQ. The CDR3 has 16 residues. V lost 4 bases to trimming and J lost 5 bases, with 21 bases between them. CDR3 sequence reads: CASSTGGRAARETQYF. CDR3 nucleotides: TGCGCCAGCAGCACCGGGGGTAGGGCAGCCAGGGAGACCCAGTACTTC.

This chain uses TRBV24-1 with TRBJ2-1, with 13 bases fitting TRBD2. The J segment lost 5 bases and the V segment lost 7 bases, leaving 4 bases of the junction unmatched. This CDR3 region has 15 residues. The germline CDR1 and CDR2 sequences are KGHDR and SFDVKD. The CDR3 loop reads CATSRGLAGNNEQFF. The CDR3 bases are TGTGCCACCAGCCGGGGACTAGCGGGGAACAATGAGCAGTTCTTC.

This clonotype has a handful of counts. CDR3 sequence reads: CASSYPPTGDGYTF. The CDR3 bases are TGTGCCAGCAGTTACCCACCGACAGGGGATGGCTACACCTTC. V gene TRBV6-2 or TRBV6-3 combines with J gene TRBJ1-2; 8 bases fit TRBD1. The CDR3 is 14 amino acids. Germline V gives CDR1 MNHEY, CDR2 SVGEGT. Germline trimming cut 2 bases from V and 6 bases from J; bases unmatched to any gene: 5.

The gene calls are TRBV11-3 and TRBJ1-1; D gene unclear. This CDR3 is 13 amino acids long. Trimming removed 0 bases from V and 4 bases from J, with 6 bases in between. The germline gives CDR1 SGHNT, CDR2 YENEEA. CDR3 coding DNA: TGTGCCAGCAGCTTAGAAACGAGCACTGAAGCTTTCTTT. Protein sequence: CASSLETSTEAFF.